The 32 T cell receptor beta chains given below trace back to one sample, sequenced in a study of T cells in localized non-small cell lung cancer. The data were produced by immunoSEQ multiplex PCR, yet TCRdb's version contains in-frame clones alone and is incomplete. The sample shows several thousand clones, about 90% of them seen only once. Sequenced here: peripheral blood, sampled before any cancer treatment. The receptors originated from a male donor aged 60 or over with stage III lung adenocarcinoma.

The V call is TRBV25-1, the J call TRBJ2-3; D possibly corresponds to TRBD2 (5 bases). V shed 1 base and J shed 7 bases, with 9 bases lying between them. The CDR3 consists of 13 residues. Per germline, CDR1 MGHDK and CDR2 SYGVNS. Written as DNA, the CDR3 is TGTGCCAGCAGTGAATCTAGCACGTATACGCAGTATTTT. Amino acid sequence: CASSESSTYTQYF.

The rearrangement uses TRBV5-1 and TRBJ2-3; the D is unclear. The CDR3 runs to 13 residues. Germline V gene lookup returns CDR1 SGHRS and CDR2 YFSETQ. The germline V and J ends were trimmed by 5 bases and 0 bases, with 7 bases remaining between them. CDR3 sequence reads: CASRVASTDTQYF. Here the CDR3 DNA reads TGCGCCAGCAGGGTGGCTAGCACAGATACGCAGTATTTT.

The chain couples TRBV5-1 to TRBJ2-2; D not certain. V lost 7 bases to trimming and J lost 7 bases, with 14 bases between them. The length of the CDR3 is 13 residues. The germline gives CDR1 SGHRS, CDR2 YFSETQ. CDR3 region: CASFQAVDGELFF. DNA for the CDR3: TGCGCCAGCTTTCAGGCCGTTGACGGGGAGCTGTTTTTT.

This chain connects TRBV7-3 to TRBJ2-1; the D gene is possibly TRBD2 (6 bases). V gave up 1 base and J gave up 3 bases, with 10 bases separating them. The length of the CDR3 is 15 residues. Germline CDR1 is SGHTA and CDR2 is FQGTGA. In DNA, the CDR3 is TGTGCCAGCAGCTTAAGGACTACCCTCTACAATGAGCAGTTCTTC. Translating it yields CASSLRTTLYNEQFF.

The chain links TRBV30 to TRBJ2-1; 7 bases fit TRBD2. The CDR3 loop spans 13 amino acids. Trimming took 4 bases from V and 3 from J; bases not matched to a gene: 3. Germline V CDR1 and CDR2: GTSNPN, SVGIG (reference sequence). CDR3 amino acids: CAWTSGIYNEQFF. The CDR3 nucleotides are TGTGCCTGGACTAGCGGAATCTACAATGAGCAGTTCTTC.

The rearrangement links TRBV13 to TRBJ2-2; no reliable D call. Germline CDR1 PRHDT, CDR2 FYEKMQ (reference sequence). The CDR3 sequence is 12 residues long. The V and J ends lost 5 bases and 4 bases respectively, with 5 bases between them. The CDR3 nucleotides read TGTGCCAGCAGCGGTGTCACCGGGGAGCTGTTTTTT. Amino acids: CASSGVTGELFF.

V and J are TRBV5-4 and TRBJ2-7, with D unclear. The CDR3 length is 14 residues. V lost 0 bases and J lost 5, with 12 bases in between. Germline loops: CDR1 SGHNT, CDR2 YYREEE (reference sequence). CDR3 protein: CASSLDFPGNEQYF. CDR3 nucleotides: TGTGCCAGCAGCTTGGACTTTCCTGGCAACGAGCAGTACTTC.

V is TRBV19 and J is TRBJ2-1, with a possible D match to TRBD1 (5 bases). Germline V lookup: CDR1 LNHDA, CDR2 SQIVND (reference sequence). Trimming took 3 bases from V and 1 from J, leaving 10 bases between them. The CDR3 spans 15 residues. CDR3 nucleotides: TGTGCCAGTAGTATGGGGCAGAATTCCTACAATGAGCAGTTCTTC. It is translated as CASSMGQNSYNEQFF.

For the CDR3, the DNA is TGTGCCAGCAGACAAGACCGAGTAAACTATGGCTACACCTTC. As protein: CASRQDRVNYGYTF. The genes are TRBV6-1 and TRBJ1-2; D call uncertain. The CDR3 loop spans 14 amino acids. V was clipped by 6 bases and J by 2 bases, with 13 bases between them. CDR1 and CDR2 (germline): MNHNS, SASEGT.

The rearrangement uses TRBV7-2 and TRBJ2-7; D tentatively fits TRBD1 or TRBD2 (7 bases each). The V gene lost 5 bases and the J gene lost 4 bases, with 18 bases spanning the gap. The CDR3 extends over 15 amino acids. The germline gives CDR1 SGHTA, CDR2 FQGNSA. CDR3 sequence: CASSKGGGGSYEQYF. The CDR3 DNA reads TGTGCCAGCAGCAAAGGGGGCGGGGGATCTTACGAGCAGTACTTC.

The genes are TRBV18 and TRBJ2-7; possibly TRBD2 for D (5 bases). Between the trimmed V and J ends, which lost 3 bases and 3 bases, there was a span of 15 bases. Germline V CDR1 and CDR2: KGHSH, LQKENI. This CDR3 comprises 15 residues. The CDR3 reads CASSPPGREIYEQYF. For the CDR3, the DNA is TGTGCCAGCTCACCCCCCGGTAGGGAGATCTACGAGCAGTACTTC.

The chain links TRBV21-1 to TRBJ1-6; the tabulated D call, TRBD1, remains unverified against the DNA. TRBV21-1 is a pseudogene locus. The CDR3 covers 19 residues. The CDR3 nucleotides are TGTGCCAGCAGCAAAAGGGGGACAGGCCCAAGCTCCTATAATTCACCCCTCCACTTT. As protein: CASSKRGTGPSSYNSPLHF.

CDR3 bases: TGTGCCAGCAGTTTCAACAGCCGTACATACACAGATACGCAGTATTTT. It encodes CASSFNSRTYTDTQYF. The chain has TRBV27 and TRBJ2-3; D remains unclear. The CDR3 extends over 16 amino acids. Trimming removed 3 bases from V and 2 bases from J, with 15 bases in between. Germline values: CDR1 MNHEY, CDR2 SMNVEV (reference sequence).

This sequence joins TRBV10-3 and TRBJ1-1, with 8 bases identical to TRBD1. Trimming took 5 bases from V and 5 from J; bases not matched to a gene: 10. This CDR3 is 15 amino acids long. Germline V lookup: CDR1 ENHRY, CDR2 SYGVKD. The CDR3 protein is CAISNFGQGLTEAFF. CDR3 bases: TGTGCCATCAGTAATTTTGGACAGGGTTTAACTGAAGCTTTCTTT.

The V and J genes are TRBV7-2 and TRBJ2-7; TRBD1 matches 7 bases. V lost 3 bases to trimming and J lost 3 bases; unmatched junction nucleotides: 8. This CDR3 is built from 15 residues. The germline CDR1 and CDR2 sequences are SGHTA and FQGNSA. The CDR3 is CASSFDRVGYYEQYF. Written as DNA, the CDR3 is TGTGCCAGCAGCTTCGACAGGGTCGGCTACTACGAGCAGTACTTC.

This clone was picked up one time. The chain employs TRBV2 and TRBJ2-1; maybe TRBD1 (5 bases). In germline, CDR1 is SNHLY, CDR2 FYNNEI. The CDR3 consists of 14 residues. Trimming removed 8 bases from V and 5 bases from J, with 16 bases in between. The CDR3 protein is CASHNSLGDNEQFF. The CDR3 bases are TGTGCCAGCCACAATAGCTTAGGGGACAATGAGCAGTTCTTC.

The rearrangement uses TRBV4-2 and TRBJ2-7; maybe TRBD2 (6 bases). The V and J ends lost 0 bases and 0 bases respectively, with 9 bases between them. The CDR3 is 15 residues long. Germline CDR1 and CDR2: LGHNA and YNFKEQ. CDR3 sequence reads: CASSQEEGFSYEQYF. The CDR3 coding sequence is TGTGCCAGCAGCCAAGAGGAGGGCTTCTCCTACGAGCAGTACTTC.

This chain connects TRBV29-1 to TRBJ2-4; D gene ambiguous. The CDR3 consists of 12 residues. Trimming removed 4 bases at V and 8 bases at J, with 12 bases between. Germline loops: CDR1 SQVTM, CDR2 ANQGSEA. The CDR3 reads CSVVVNSHIQYF. CDR3 DNA sequence: TGCAGCGTTGTGGTTAATAGTCACATTCAGTACTTC.

This clone was picked up one time. The chain is built from TRBV5-6 and TRBJ1-3; weak D call: TRBD1 (5 bases). V dropped 4 bases and J dropped 4 bases, with 12 bases sitting between them. The length of the CDR3 is 14 residues. Germline V CDR1 and CDR2: SGHDT, YYEEEE. The CDR3 region is CASSPGGFGNTIYF. For the CDR3, the DNA is TGTGCCAGCAGCCCTGGGGGGTTCGGAAACACCATATATTTT.

The V and J genes are TRBV5-1 and TRBJ1-1, with D perhaps TRBD1 (5 bases). V was cut by 4 bases and J by 1 base, with 8 bases left in between. Germline-derived CDR1 and CDR2 are SGHRS and YFSETQ. This CDR3 is 13 amino acids long. In nucleotides, the CDR3 is TGCGCCAGCAGCATACAGGCGAACACTGAAGCTTTCTTT. Protein product: CASSIQANTEAFF.

This chain uses TRBV18 with TRBJ1-5; D remains unclear. CDR3 length: 12 amino acids. Germline-derived CDR1 and CDR2 are KGHSH and LQKENI. V was cut by 5 bases and J by 7 bases, with 9 bases left in between. The chain's CDR3 is CASSRREQPQHF. The CDR3 DNA reads as TGTGCCAGCTCAAGAAGGGAACAGCCCCAGCATTTT.

This clone was found a few times. The rearrangement joins TRBV7-9 to TRBJ1-6; TRBD1 is a possible D gene (5 bases). Germline V CDR1 and CDR2: SEHNR, FQNEAQ (reference sequence). The germline V and J ends were trimmed by 5 bases and 9 bases, with 23 bases remaining between them. This CDR3 spans 17 amino acids. The CDR3 spells CASSTHTWGGVGSPLHF. The CDR3 DNA follows: TGTGCCAGCAGCACCCATACTTGGGGGGGTGTGGGTTCACCCCTCCACTTT.

The V call is TRBV28, the J call TRBJ2-5; D perhaps matches TRBD2 (5 bases). Per the germline V gene, CDR1 is MDHEN and CDR2 is SYDVKM. Trimming removed 8 bases from V and 2 bases from J, with 15 bases in between. The CDR3 sequence is 14 residues long. Here the CDR3 reads CASQGGGRQETQYF. The DNA for the CDR3 is TGTGCCAGCCAAGGTGGAGGACGGCAAGAGACCCAGTACTTC.

V gene TRBV5-1 combines with J gene TRBJ2-1; tentatively, D is TRBD2 (5 bases). The germline V gene has CDR1 SGHRS and CDR2 YFSETQ. V lost 6 bases, J lost 2 bases, and 18 bases lay in between. CDR3 length equals 16 residues. The CDR3 region is CASNIGGTSTYNEQFF. The DNA of the CDR3 is TGCGCCAGCAACATTGGCGGAACTAGTACCTACAATGAGCAGTTCTTC.

The V and J genes are TRBV7-8 and TRBJ1-2; D unresolved. CDR3 length: 14 residues. Trimming pared 2 bases from V and 8 bases from J, leaving 15 bases between. Per the germline V gene, CDR1 is SGHVS and CDR2 is FQNEAQ. Here the CDR3 reads CASSLQATSGGYTF. In nucleotides, the CDR3 is TGTGCCAGCAGCTTACAGGCAACCTCGGGAGGCTACACCTTC. Using reference TRBV7-8 and TRBJ1-2 for the parts outside the CDR3, the full variable domain is GAGVSQSPRYKVAKRGQDVALRCDPISGHVSLFWYQQALGQGPEFLTYFQNEAQLDKSGLPSDRFFAERPEGSVSTLKIQRTQQEDSAVYLCASSLQATSGGYTFGSGTRLTVV.

The chain joins TRBV27 to TRBJ1-4; the D is unclear. Trimming stripped 6 bases from V and 3 bases from J, with 8 bases between. Germline CDR1 is MNHEY and CDR2 is SMNVEV (reference sequence). The CDR3 sequence is 13 residues long. The CDR3 sequence: CASRKSSNEKLFF. CDR3 nucleotides: TGTGCCAGCAGGAAGAGTTCTAATGAAAAACTGTTTTTT.

This sequence joins TRBV4-2 and TRBJ2-2, with a tentative D call TRBD1 (6 bases). With 8 bases removed from V and 6 bases from J, the gap between germline ends came to 19 bases. Germline-derived CDR1 and CDR2 are LGHNA and YNFKEQ. The CDR3 has 15 residues. The CDR3 sequence is CASRGLAGVAGELFF. The CDR3 nucleotides are TGTGCCAGCCGCGGGCTAGCAGGGGTGGCCGGGGAGCTGTTTTTT.

CDR3 nucleotides: TGTGCCAGTAGTATGACGGTGAGCGGCAACGTCCTGACTTTC. Translation gives CASSMTVSGNVLTF. V is TRBV19 and J is TRBJ2-6; TRBD2 might be the D (5 bases). V shed 3 bases and J shed 9 bases, with 12 bases lying between them. From germline, CDR1 is LNHDA and CDR2 SQIVND (reference sequence). The CDR3 covers 14 residues. Together with reference TRBV19 and TRBJ2-6, the CDR3 gives the full variable domain: DGGITQSPKYLFRKEGQNVTLSCEQNLNHDAMYWYRQDPGQGLRLIYYSQIVNDFQKGDIAEGYSVSREKKESFPLTVTSAQKNPTAFYLCASSMTVSGNVLTFGAGSRLTVL.

The chain uses TRBV7-7 and TRBJ1-4; D is unclear. Trimming stripped 2 bases from V and 3 bases from J, with 10 bases between. Germline V gene sequence: CDR1 SSHAT, CDR2 FNYEAQ (reference sequence). The CDR3 has 15 amino acids. The CDR3 nucleotides are TGTGCCAGCAGCTTAAACCCCGGGGCTAATGAAAAACTGTTTTTT. Residues: CASSLNPGANEKLFF. Filled out from reference TRBV7-7 and TRBJ1-4, the complete variable domain reads GAGVSQSPRYKVTKRGQDVTLRCDPISSHATLYWYQQALGQGPEFLTYFNYEAQPDKSGLPSDRFSAERPEGSISTLTIQRTEQRDSAMYRCASSLNPGANEKLFFGSGTQLSVL.

This chain connects TRBV19 to TRBJ1-2, with 8 positions matching TRBD1. Germline V gene lookup returns CDR1 LNHDA and CDR2 SQIVND (reference sequence). With 8 bases clipped from V and 8 bases from J, the junction kept 4 bases outside the gene matches. The CDR3 is made up of 11 amino acids. The CDR3 loop reads CASRTGPGYTF. The CDR3 DNA follows: TGTGCCAGTCGGACAGGGCCAGGCTACACCTTC.

In this sample, this clone turned up once. The chain couples TRBV7-2 to TRBJ2-3; 15 positions match TRBD2. Per germline, CDR1 SGHTA and CDR2 FQGNSA. Trimming took 3 bases from V and 5 from J; bases not matched to a gene: 3. The CDR3 is 16 residues long. CDR3 bases: TGTGCCAGCAGCTTGGGGACTAGCGGGAGGAGAGATACGCAGTATTTT. Its translation: CASSLGTSGRRDTQYF.

The rearrangement joins TRBV7-2 to TRBJ2-3; 16 nucleotides line up with TRBD2. The CDR3 totals 19 residues. Germline V lookup: CDR1 SGHTA, CDR2 FQGNSA. V shed 1 base, J shed 4 bases, and the junction held 8 bases outside the gene matches. CDR3 coding DNA: TGTGCCAGCAGCTTAGGTCTGGGACTAGCGGGGGGGAGGGCAGATACGCAGTATTTT. Protein: CASSLGLGLAGGRADTQYF.